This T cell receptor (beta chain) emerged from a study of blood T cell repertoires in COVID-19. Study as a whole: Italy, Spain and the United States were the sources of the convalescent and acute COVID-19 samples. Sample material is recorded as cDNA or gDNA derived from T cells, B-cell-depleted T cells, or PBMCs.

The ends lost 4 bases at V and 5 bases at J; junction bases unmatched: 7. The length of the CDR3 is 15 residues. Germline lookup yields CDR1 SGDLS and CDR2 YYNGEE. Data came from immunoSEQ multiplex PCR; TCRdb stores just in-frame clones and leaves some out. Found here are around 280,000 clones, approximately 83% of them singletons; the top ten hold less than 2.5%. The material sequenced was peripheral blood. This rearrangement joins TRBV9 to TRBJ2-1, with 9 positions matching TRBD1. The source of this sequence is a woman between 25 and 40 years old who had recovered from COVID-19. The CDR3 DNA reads TGTGCCAGCAGCCCGGGACAGGGACTCAACAATGAGCAGTTCTTC. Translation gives CASSPGQGLNNEQFF.